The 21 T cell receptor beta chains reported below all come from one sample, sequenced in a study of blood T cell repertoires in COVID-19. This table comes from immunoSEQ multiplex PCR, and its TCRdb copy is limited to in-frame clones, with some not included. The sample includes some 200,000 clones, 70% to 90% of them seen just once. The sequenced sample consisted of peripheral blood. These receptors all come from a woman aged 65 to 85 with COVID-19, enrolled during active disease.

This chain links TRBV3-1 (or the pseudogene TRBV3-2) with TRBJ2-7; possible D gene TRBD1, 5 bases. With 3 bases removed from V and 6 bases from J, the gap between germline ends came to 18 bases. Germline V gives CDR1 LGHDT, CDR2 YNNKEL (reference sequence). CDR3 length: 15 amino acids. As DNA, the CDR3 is TGTGCCAGCAGCCACCTCGGACACCGTCCAAGCGAGCAGTACTTC. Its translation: CASSHLGHRPSEQYF.

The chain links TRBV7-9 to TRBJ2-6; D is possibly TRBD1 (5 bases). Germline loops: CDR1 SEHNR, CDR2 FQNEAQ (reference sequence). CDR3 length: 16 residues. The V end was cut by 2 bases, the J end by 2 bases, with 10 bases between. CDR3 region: CASSLQWGPGANVLTF. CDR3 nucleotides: TGTGCCAGCAGCTTACAATGGGGCCCTGGGGCCAACGTCCTGACTTTC.

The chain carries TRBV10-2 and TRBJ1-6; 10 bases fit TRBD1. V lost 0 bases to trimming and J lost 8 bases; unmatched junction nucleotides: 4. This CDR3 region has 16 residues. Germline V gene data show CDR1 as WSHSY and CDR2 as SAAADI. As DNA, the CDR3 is TGCGCCAGCAGTGAGTCGGTTGGACAGGGGGATTCACCCCTCCACTTT. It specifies CASSESVGQGDSPLHF.

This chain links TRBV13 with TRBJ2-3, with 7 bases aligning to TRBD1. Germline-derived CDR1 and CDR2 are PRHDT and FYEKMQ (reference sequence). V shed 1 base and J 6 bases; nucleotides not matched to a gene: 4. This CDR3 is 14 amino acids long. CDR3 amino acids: CASSLDRGRDTQYF. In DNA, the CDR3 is TGTGCCAGCAGCTTAGACAGGGGCAGGGATACGCAGTATTTT. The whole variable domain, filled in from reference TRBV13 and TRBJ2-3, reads AAGVIQSPRHLIKEKRETATLKCYPIPRHDTVYWYQQGPGQDPQFLISFYEKMQSDKGSIPDRFSAQQFSDYHSELNMSSLELGDSALYFCASSLDRGRDTQYFGPGTRLTVL.

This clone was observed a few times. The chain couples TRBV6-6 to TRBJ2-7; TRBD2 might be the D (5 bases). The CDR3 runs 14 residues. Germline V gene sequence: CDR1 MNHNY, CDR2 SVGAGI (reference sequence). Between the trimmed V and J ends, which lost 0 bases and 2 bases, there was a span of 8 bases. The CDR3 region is CASSYSLLAYEQYF. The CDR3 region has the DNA TGTGCCAGCAGTTACTCGCTACTAGCCTACGAGCAGTACTTC.

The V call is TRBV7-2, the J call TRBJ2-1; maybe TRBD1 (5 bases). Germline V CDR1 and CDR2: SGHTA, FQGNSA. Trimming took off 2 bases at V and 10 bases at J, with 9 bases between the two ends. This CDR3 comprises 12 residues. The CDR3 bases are TGTGCCAGCAGCTTACAGGGTTACGAGCAGTTCTTC. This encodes CASSLQGYEQFF.

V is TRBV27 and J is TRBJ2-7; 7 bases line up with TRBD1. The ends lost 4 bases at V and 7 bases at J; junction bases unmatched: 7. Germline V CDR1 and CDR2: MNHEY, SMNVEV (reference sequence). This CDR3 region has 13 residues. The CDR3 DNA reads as TGTGCCAGCAGTTCGACAGGGCGCGGAGAGCAGTACTTC. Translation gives CASSSTGRGEQYF.

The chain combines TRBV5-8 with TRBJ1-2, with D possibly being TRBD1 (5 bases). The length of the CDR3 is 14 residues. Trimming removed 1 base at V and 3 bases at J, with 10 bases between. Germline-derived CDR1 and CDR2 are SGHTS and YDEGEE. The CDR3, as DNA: TGTGCCAGCAGCTTGCTGGGGCTGGACTATGGCTACACCTTC. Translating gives CASSLLGLDYGYTF.

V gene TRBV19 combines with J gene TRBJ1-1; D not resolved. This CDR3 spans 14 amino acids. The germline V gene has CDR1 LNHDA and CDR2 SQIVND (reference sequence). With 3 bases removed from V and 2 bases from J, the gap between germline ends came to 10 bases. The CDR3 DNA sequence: TGTGCCAGTAGTATGTACAGCCTAAACACTGAAGCTTTCTTT. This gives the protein CASSMYSLNTEAFF.

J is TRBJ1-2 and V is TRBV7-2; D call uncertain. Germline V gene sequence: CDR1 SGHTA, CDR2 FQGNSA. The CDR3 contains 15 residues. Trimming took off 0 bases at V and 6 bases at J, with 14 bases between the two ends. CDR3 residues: CASSLAVQTYDGYTF. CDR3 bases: TGTGCCAGCAGCTTAGCAGTCCAGACATATGATGGCTACACCTTC.

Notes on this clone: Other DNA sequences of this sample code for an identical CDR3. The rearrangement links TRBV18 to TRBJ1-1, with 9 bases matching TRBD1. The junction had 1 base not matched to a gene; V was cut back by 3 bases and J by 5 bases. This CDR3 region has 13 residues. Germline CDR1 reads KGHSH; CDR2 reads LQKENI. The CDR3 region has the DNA TGTGCCAGCTCACCGACAGGGGGAACTGAAGCTTTCTTT. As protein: CASSPTGGTEAFF. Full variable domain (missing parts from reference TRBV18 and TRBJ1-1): NAGVMQNPRHLVRRRGQEARLRCSPMKGHSHVYWYRQLPEEGLKFMVYLQKENIIDESGMPKERFSAEFPKEGPSILRIQQVVRGDSAAYFCASSPTGGTEAFFGQGTRLTVV.

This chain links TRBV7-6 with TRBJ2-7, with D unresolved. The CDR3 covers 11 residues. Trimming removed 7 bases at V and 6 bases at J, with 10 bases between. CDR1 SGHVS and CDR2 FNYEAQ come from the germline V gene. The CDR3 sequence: CASNVFGEQYF. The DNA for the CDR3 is TGTGCCAGCAACGTTTTCGGCGAGCAGTACTTC. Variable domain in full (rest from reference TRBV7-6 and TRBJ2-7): GAGVSQSPRYKVTKRGQDVALRCDPISGHVSLYWYRQALGQGPEFLTYFNYEAQQDKSGLPNDRFSAERPEGSISTLTIQRTEQRDSAMYRCASNVFGEQYFGPGTRLTVT.

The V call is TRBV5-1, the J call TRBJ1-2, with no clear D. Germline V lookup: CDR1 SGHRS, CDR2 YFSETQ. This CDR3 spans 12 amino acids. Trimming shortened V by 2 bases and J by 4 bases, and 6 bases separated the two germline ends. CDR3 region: CASSFSSYGYTF. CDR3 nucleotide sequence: TGCGCCAGCAGCTTCTCTTCCTATGGCTACACCTTC. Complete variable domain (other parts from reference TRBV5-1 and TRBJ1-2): KAGVTQTPRYLIKTRGQQVTLSCSPISGHRSVSWYQQTPGQGLQFLFEYFSETQRNKGNFPGRFSGRQFSNSRSEMNVSTLELGDSALYLCASSFSSYGYTFGSGTRLTVV.

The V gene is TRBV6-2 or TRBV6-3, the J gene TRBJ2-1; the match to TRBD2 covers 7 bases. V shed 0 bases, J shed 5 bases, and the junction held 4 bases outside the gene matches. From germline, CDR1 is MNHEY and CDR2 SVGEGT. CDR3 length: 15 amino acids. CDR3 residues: CASSYSFLADNEQFF. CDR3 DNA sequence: TGTGCCAGCAGTTACTCGTTTCTAGCGGACAATGAGCAGTTCTTC.

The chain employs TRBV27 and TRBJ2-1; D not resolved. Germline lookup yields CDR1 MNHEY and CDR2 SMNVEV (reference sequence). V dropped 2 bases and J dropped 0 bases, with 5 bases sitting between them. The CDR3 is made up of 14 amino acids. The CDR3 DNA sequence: TGTGCCAGCAGTTTAGGGCCCTCCTACAATGAGCAGTTCTTC. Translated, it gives CASSLGPSYNEQFF.

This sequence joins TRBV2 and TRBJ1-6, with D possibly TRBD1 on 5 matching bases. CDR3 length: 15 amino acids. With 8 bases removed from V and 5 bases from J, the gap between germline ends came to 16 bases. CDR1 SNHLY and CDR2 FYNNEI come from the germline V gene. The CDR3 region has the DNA TGTGCCAGCCACCTCAGGCGGGGGGATAATTCACCCCTCCACTTT. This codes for CASHLRRGDNSPLHF.

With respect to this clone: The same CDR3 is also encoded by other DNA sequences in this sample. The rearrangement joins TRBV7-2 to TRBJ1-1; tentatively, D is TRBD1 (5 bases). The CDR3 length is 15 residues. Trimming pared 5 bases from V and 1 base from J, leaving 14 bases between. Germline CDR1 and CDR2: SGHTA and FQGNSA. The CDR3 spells CASSPHGGQNTEAFF. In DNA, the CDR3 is TGTGCCAGCAGCCCGCACGGTGGACAGAACACTGAAGCTTTCTTT.

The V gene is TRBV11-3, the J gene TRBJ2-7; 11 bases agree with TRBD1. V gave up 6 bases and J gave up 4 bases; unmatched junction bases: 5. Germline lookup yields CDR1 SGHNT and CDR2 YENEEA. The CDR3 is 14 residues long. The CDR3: CASRAGTGGYEQYF. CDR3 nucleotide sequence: TGTGCCAGCAGGGCCGGGACAGGGGGATACGAGCAGTACTTC.

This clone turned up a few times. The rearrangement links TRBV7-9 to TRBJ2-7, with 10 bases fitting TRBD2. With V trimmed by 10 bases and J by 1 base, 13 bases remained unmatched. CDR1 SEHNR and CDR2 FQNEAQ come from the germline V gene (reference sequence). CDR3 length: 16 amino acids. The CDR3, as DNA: TGTGCCACCCGATCCGGGACTAGCGCAAATTCCTACGAGCAGTACTTC. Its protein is CATRSGTSANSYEQYF.

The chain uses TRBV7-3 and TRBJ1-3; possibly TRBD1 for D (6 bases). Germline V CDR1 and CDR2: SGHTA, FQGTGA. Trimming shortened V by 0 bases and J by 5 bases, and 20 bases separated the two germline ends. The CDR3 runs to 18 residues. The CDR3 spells CASSLTGGGPESRNTIYF. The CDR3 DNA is TGTGCCAGCAGCTTAACAGGCGGGGGGCCGGAATCCCGAAACACCATATATTTT.

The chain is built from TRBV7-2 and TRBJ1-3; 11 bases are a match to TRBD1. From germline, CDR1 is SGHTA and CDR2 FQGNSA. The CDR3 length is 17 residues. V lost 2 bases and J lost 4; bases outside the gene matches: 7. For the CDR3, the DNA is TGTGCCAGCAGCTTATCGGGGACAGGGGGAGCAGGAAACACCATATATTTT. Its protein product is CASSLSGTGGAGNTIYF.